This T cell receptor (beta chain) derives from a study of response to subunit inactivated influenza vaccine. TCRdb redid the calling of the RT-PCR reads with MiXCR, one entry per CDR3 protein. The sample shows some 850,000 distinct CDR3 sequences, around 18% of them seen only once. The V and J ends lost 0 bases and 2 bases respectively, with 8 bases between them. The V gene's germline CDR1 is SGHRS and CDR2 YFSETQ. The CDR3 covers 14 residues. This clonotype was picked up a small number of times. The chain is built from TRBV5-1 and TRBJ1-2, with D unresolved. The sample here was PBMCs from blood, taken less than 6 days after vaccination. The TCR originated in a man aged 50 to 60 who received an inactivated influenza vaccine. In DNA form, the CDR3 reads TGCGCCAGCAGCTTGGCAGAACGGAACTATGGCTACACCTTC. Encoded protein: CASSLAERNYGYTF.